The clone carrying this TCR beta chain was counted between two and nine times. Its antigen remains unidentified. A single record per CDR3 protein comes from TCRdb applying MiXCR to the reads. The sample lists 450,000 to 600,000 distinct CDR3 sequences; roughly 46% were seen once. This sample stems from a study of T cell repertoires in cytomegalovirus infection. V was clipped by 5 bases and J by 3 bases, with 14 bases between them. Germline V gene lookup returns CDR1 MNHNS and CDR2 SASEGT. This CDR3 spans 14 amino acids. Whole-study results and caveats: Clonotype analysis showed dominance of the ex vivo response by HLA-C-restricted CMV-specific TCR beta clonotypes.

The sequence was obtained from a human donor in good health (CMV status not recorded). Some clones in this sample may be carry-over from other donors' samples. The V gene is TRBV6-1, the J gene TRBJ2-7; possible D gene TRBD1, 7 bases. The sample in question was cultured PBMCs, obtained from culture after CMV antigen stimulation. The CDR3 bases are TGTGCCAGCAGTTGGACAGGAGGGTACTACGAGCAGTACTTC. Translation gives CASSWTGGYYEQYF.